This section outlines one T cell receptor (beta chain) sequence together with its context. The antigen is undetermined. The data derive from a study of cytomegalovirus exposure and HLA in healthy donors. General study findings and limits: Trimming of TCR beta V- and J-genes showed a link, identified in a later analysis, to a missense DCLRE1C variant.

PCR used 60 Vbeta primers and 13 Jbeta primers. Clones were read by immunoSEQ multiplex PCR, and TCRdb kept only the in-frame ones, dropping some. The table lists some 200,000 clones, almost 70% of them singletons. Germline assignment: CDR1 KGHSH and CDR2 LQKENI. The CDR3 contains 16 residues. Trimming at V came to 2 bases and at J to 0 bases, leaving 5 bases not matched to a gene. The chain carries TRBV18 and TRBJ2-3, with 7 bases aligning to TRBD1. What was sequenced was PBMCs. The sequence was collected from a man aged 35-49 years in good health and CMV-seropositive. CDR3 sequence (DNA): TGTGCCAGCTCACCAAACTCGGGACAGAGCACAGATACGCAGTATTTT. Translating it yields CASSPNSGQSTDTQYF.